These 26 T cell receptor beta chains came from one sample sequenced in a study of STAT3 mutations in large granular lymphocyte leukemia. The repertoire was sequenced with immunoSEQ multiplex PCR; TCRdb's copy has only in-frame clones and lacks some. The sample holds 6,500 to 8,000 clones, less than 75% seen once. Study-wide points: At least one immunodominant TCR beta clonotype appeared in every T-cell large granular lymphocyte leukemia patient.

What these receptors recognize is not known. Specimen: peripheral blood mononuclear cells. These receptors were obtained from a boy between 10 and 17 years old with T-cell large granular lymphocyte leukemia. Some clones in this sample may be carry-over from other donors' samples.

This clone was picked up one time. The V call is TRBV5-1, the J call TRBJ2-7, with D possibly TRBD2 on 5 matching bases. Germline CDR1 and CDR2: SGHRS and YFSETQ. Between the trimmed V and J ends, which lost 0 bases and 2 bases, there was a span of 9 bases. The CDR3 runs to 14 residues. Here the CDR3 DNA reads TGCGCCAGCAGCTTGGAAGGACTTCCCTACGAGCAGTACTTC. It yields the protein CASSLEGLPYEQYF.

V usage is TRBV6-5 and J usage is TRBJ2-7; D is ambiguous. V lost 2 bases to trimming and J lost 3 bases, with 11 bases between them. Germline V gene sequence: CDR1 MNHEY, CDR2 SVGAGI. This CDR3 comprises 14 residues. CDR3 sequence (DNA): TGTGCCAGCAGTTACGGGCAGATCCGCTACGAGCAGTACTTC. Translation: CASSYGQIRYEQYF.

There are a few counts of this clone. The rearrangement joins TRBV7-9 to TRBJ1-2; 8 bases map to TRBD1. V was clipped by 7 bases and J by 3 bases; unmatched bases: 16. The CDR3 is made up of 17 amino acids. CDR1 and CDR2 (germline): SEHNR, FQNEAQ (reference sequence). Here the CDR3 DNA reads TGTGCCAGCACCTCCACCTCTCTTAAACAGGGGGACTATGGCTACACCTTC. It encodes CASTSTSLKQGDYGYTF.

The DNA for the CDR3 is TGTGCCAGCAGCTTGGGCTTAGGAGGCACTGAAGCTTTCTTT. Encoded protein: CASSLGLGGTEAFF. The genes are TRBV5-6 and TRBJ1-1, with no clear D. This CDR3 is built from 14 residues. Germline V gene data show CDR1 as SGHDT and CDR2 as YYEEEE. Deletions cut 0 bases from V and 4 bases from J, with 10 bases between. Complete variable domain (other parts from reference TRBV5-6 and TRBJ1-1): DAGVTQSPTHLIKTRGQQVTLRCSPKSGHDTVSWYQQALGQGPQFIFQYYEEEERQRGNFPDRFSGHQFPNYSSELNVNALLLGDSALYLCASSLGLGGTEAFFGQGTRLTVV.

This clone appeared a few times. The V call is TRBV9, the J call TRBJ2-7, with no clear D. Between the trimmed V and J ends, which lost 0 bases and 0 bases, there was a span of 10 bases. Germline-derived CDR1 and CDR2 are SGDLS and YYNGEE. This CDR3 contains 15 residues. CDR3 DNA: TGTGCCAGCAGCGTAGGAGCCACCCCCTCCTACGAGCAGTACTTC. It specifies CASSVGATPSYEQYF. Combining the CDR3 with reference TRBV9 and TRBJ2-7 gives the whole variable domain DSGVTQTPKHLITATGQRVTLRCSPRSGDLSVYWYQQSLDQGLQFLIQYYNGEERAKGNILERFSAQQFPDLHSELNLSSLELGDSALYFCASSVGATPSYEQYFGPGTRLTVT.

This chain uses TRBV29-1 with TRBJ2-1, with 7 bases aligning to TRBD1. Germline-derived CDR1 and CDR2 are SQVTM and ANQGSEA. Trimming took 1 base from V and 5 from J; bases not matched to a gene: 14. The CDR3 spans 17 residues. The CDR3 loop reads CSVEGESLEGQDNEQFF. The CDR3 DNA reads TGCAGCGTTGAAGGGGAAAGCTTAGAAGGACAGGACAATGAGCAGTTCTTC.

The CDR3 loop reads CASSSGHKNIQYF. The CDR3 nucleotides read TGTGCCAGCTCCAGCGGACACAAAAACATTCAGTACTTC. The chain carries TRBV18 and TRBJ2-4; D tentatively fits TRBD1 or TRBD2 (5 bases each). Trimming pared 6 bases from V and 3 bases from J, leaving 9 bases between. CDR1 and CDR2 (germline): KGHSH, LQKENI. The CDR3 sequence is 13 residues long.

This clone appeared a few times. The chain couples TRBV4-2 to TRBJ2-1, with 11 bases lining up with TRBD2. J gave up 7 bases and V 0 bases, and 5 bases lay outside the gene matches. This CDR3 has 16 amino acids. In germline, CDR1 is LGHNA, CDR2 YNFKEQ. The CDR3 region is CASSQDDSSGGNEQFF. The DNA for the CDR3 is TGTGCCAGCAGCCAAGATGATTCTAGCGGGGGGAATGAGCAGTTCTTC.

This clone was found a few times. CDR3 bases: TGTGCCAGCAGCCATGGGGGGGCTCTGCAGCCCCAGCATTTT. Amino acids: CASSHGGALQPQHF. This rearrangement joins TRBV7-9 to TRBJ1-5; maybe TRBD1 (6 bases). The CDR3 covers 14 residues. Trimming took off 5 bases at V and 7 bases at J, with 15 bases between the two ends. Per germline, CDR1 SEHNR and CDR2 FQNEAQ (reference sequence). The complete variable domain, with remaining parts taken from reference TRBV7-9 and TRBJ1-5, reads DTGVSQNPRHKITKRGQNVTFRCDPISEHNRLYWYRQTLGQGPEFLTYFQNEAQLEKSRLLSDRFSAERPKGSFSTLEIQRTEQGDSAMYLCASSHGGALQPQHFGDGTRLSIL.

V and J are TRBV5-1 and TRBJ2-7, with 7 bases identical to TRBD2. Germline CDR1 is SGHRS and CDR2 is YFSETQ. The trim removed 5 bases at V and 5 bases at J, leaving 7 bases unmatched. The CDR3 totals 13 residues. CDR3 loop: CASSRERGHEQYF. The CDR3 DNA sequence: TGCGCCAGCAGTAGGGAGCGGGGCCACGAGCAGTACTTC.

The CDR3 region is CASSPAQVASPLHF. The CDR3 region has the DNA TGTGCCAGCTCACCGGCCCAGGTTGCTTCACCCCTCCACTTT. The chain employs TRBV18 and TRBJ1-6; unclear D gene. This CDR3 is built from 14 residues. Between the trimmed V and J ends, which lost 3 bases and 9 bases, there was a span of 12 bases. Germline V lookup: CDR1 KGHSH, CDR2 LQKENI. The full variable domain, in which reference TRBV18 and TRBJ1-6 provide the parts outside the CDR3, is NAGVMQNPRHLVRRRGQEARLRCSPMKGHSHVYWYRQLPEEGLKFMVYLQKENIIDESGMPKERFSAEFPKEGPSILRIQQVVRGDSAAYFCASSPAQVASPLHFGNGTRLTVT.

The chain combines TRBV6-5 with TRBJ1-2; 8 bases agree with TRBD1. Germline V gives CDR1 MNHEY, CDR2 SVGAGI. The CDR3 covers 15 residues. Trimming cost V 4 bases and J 6 bases; bases outside gene matches: 10. This CDR3 is CASSFRQQGGNGYTF. Here the CDR3 DNA reads TGTGCCAGCAGTTTTCGCCAACAGGGGGGTAATGGCTACACCTTC.

The chain links TRBV29-1 to TRBJ1-4; the D gene is possibly TRBD1 (6 bases). Looked up from germline, CDR1 is SQVTM and CDR2 is ANQGSEA. Trimming pared 8 bases from V and 5 bases from J, leaving 21 bases between. The CDR3 is made up of 15 amino acids. CDR3 nucleotides: TGCAGCCCCCGCGGGTGGGGGGCTGTAAATGAAAAACTGTTTTTT. As protein: CSPRGWGAVNEKLFF. Supplemented by reference TRBV29-1 and TRBJ1-4, the full variable domain reads SAVISQKPSRDICQRGTSLTIQCQVDSQVTMMFWYRQQPGQSLTLIATANQGSEATYESGFVIDKFPISRPNLTFSTLTVSNMSPEDSSIYLCSPRGWGAVNEKLFFGSGTQLSVL.

This clone showed up just a few times. The chain links TRBV6-5 to TRBJ2-7; tentative D call: TRBD2 (5 bases). The CDR3 length is 14 residues. Germline CDR1 is MNHEY and CDR2 is SVGAGI. V lost 0 bases and J 1 base, leaving 7 bases between the germline ends. CDR3 coding DNA: TGTGCCAGCAGTTACTCTCGGGAATCCTACGAGCAGTACTTC. Its translation is CASSYSRESYEQYF.

V usage is TRBV5-6 and J usage is TRBJ1-6; TRBD1 might be the D (5 bases). CDR1 and CDR2 from the germline V gene are SGHDT and YYEEEE. V gave up 0 bases and J gave up 7 bases, with 14 bases separating them. The CDR3 loop spans 16 amino acids. The chain's CDR3 is CASSLDWGVENSPLHF. CDR3 DNA sequence: TGTGCCAGCAGCTTGGACTGGGGGGTAGAGAATTCACCCCTCCACTTT.

The J gene is TRBJ1-4, the V gene TRBV6-6, with no clear D. This CDR3 has 12 residues. Germline CDR1 MNHNY, CDR2 SVGAGI (reference sequence). The V gene lost 6 bases and the J gene lost 12 bases, with 14 bases spanning the gap. The CDR3 bases are TGTGCCAGCAGCCAAGTCCGGGGTGAACTGTTTTTT. As protein: CASSQVRGELFF.

V usage is TRBV5-4 and J usage is TRBJ2-7; unclear D gene. V lost 4 bases, J lost 3 bases, and 17 bases lay in between. The CDR3 has 15 amino acids. Germline lookup yields CDR1 SGHNT and CDR2 YYREEE (reference sequence). This chain's CDR3 is CASSPGRTRFYEQYF. CDR3 DNA: TGTGCCAGCAGCCCCGGGCGGACGCGATTCTACGAGCAGTACTTC.

This clone came up a few times. The chain uses TRBV7-3 and TRBJ1-5, with D possibly matching TRBD1 (6 bases). The CDR3 spans 13 residues. V was shortened by 0 bases and J by 15 bases, with 15 bases between the two germline ends. CDR1 and CDR2 from the germline V gene are SGHTA and FQGTGA. The CDR3 region has the DNA TGTGCCAGCAGCTTAACGGGGCAGGGGATAATGCATTTT. Translation: CASSLTGQGIMHF.

The V gene is TRBV5-5, the J gene TRBJ2-7; D tentatively reads TRBD1 or TRBD2 (5 bases each). V shed 4 bases and J shed 0 bases, with 11 bases lying between them. The germline CDR1 and CDR2 sequences are SGHKS and YYEKEE (reference sequence). CDR3 length equals 14 residues. The CDR3 DNA sequence: TGTGCCAGCAGCCTGGAGGACACCTCCTACGAGCAGTACTTC. Translated, it gives CASSLEDTSYEQYF.

This chain joins TRBV7-9 and TRBJ2-3; TRBD2 might be the D (6 bases). CDR1 and CDR2 from the germline V gene are SEHNR and FQNEAQ (reference sequence). The CDR3 extends over 15 amino acids. The germline V and J ends were trimmed by 1 base and 1 base, with 9 bases remaining between them. CDR3 region: CASSLVASGTDTQYF. CDR3 in DNA: TGTGCCAGCAGCTTAGTGGCTAGCGGCACAGATACGCAGTATTTT.

The chain has TRBV30 and TRBJ1-2; D remains ambiguous. Trimming took 3 bases from V and 8 from J, leaving 4 bases between them. CDR1 and CDR2 from the germline V gene are GTSNPN and SVGIG (reference sequence). The CDR3 consists of 9 residues. This CDR3 is CAWRGGYTF. In DNA form, the CDR3 reads TGTGCCTGGAGGGGGGGCTACACCTTC.

The chain combines TRBV7-9 with TRBJ1-1; 7 bases are a match to TRBD1. The trim removed 5 bases at V and 5 bases at J, leaving 11 bases unmatched. The CDR3 consists of 15 residues. The germline V gene has CDR1 SEHNR and CDR2 FQNEAQ (reference sequence). CDR3 loop: CASSNTDRARTEAFF. CDR3 DNA: TGTGCCAGCAGCAATACCGACAGGGCGAGGACTGAAGCTTTCTTT.

The V call is TRBV5-4, the J call TRBJ2-3; D possibly corresponds to TRBD1 (6 bases). This CDR3 has 15 amino acids. The V end was cut by 3 bases, the J end by 2 bases, with 13 bases between. CDR1 SGHNT and CDR2 YYREEE come from the germline V gene (reference sequence). The CDR3 region is CASSSGGGLTDTQYF. Written as DNA, the CDR3 is TGTGCCAGCAGCTCGGGTGGGGGCCTCACAGATACGCAGTATTTT.

J is TRBJ2-6 and V is TRBV6-6; D gene uncertain. Deletions cut 2 bases from V and 0 bases from J, with 2 bases between. The CDR3 runs 14 residues. CDR1 and CDR2 from the germline V gene are MNHNY and SVGAGI (reference sequence). The CDR3 DNA follows: TGTGCCAGCAGTTACGTCTCTGGGGCCAACGTCCTGACTTTC. Translated: CASSYVSGANVLTF.

The V gene is TRBV27, the J gene TRBJ2-7; D perhaps matches TRBD2 (5 bases). The CDR3 length is 13 residues. Germline-derived CDR1 and CDR2 are MNHEY and SMNVEV (reference sequence). V dropped 11 bases and J dropped 4 bases, with 18 bases sitting between them. The CDR3 loop reads CAARRADAYEQYF. The CDR3 DNA is TGTGCCGCTAGGCGGGCCGACGCGTACGAGCAGTACTTC.

This chain joins TRBV5-1 and TRBJ2-7; 8 positions match TRBD1. The length of the CDR3 is 16 residues. With V trimmed by 0 bases and J by 3 bases, 8 bases remained unmatched. CDR1 and CDR2 (germline): SGHRS, YFSETQ. CDR3 bases: TGCGCCAGCAGCTTGGGGGACAGGAGGGGAGTCTACGAGCAGTACTTC. This translates into CASSLGDRRGVYEQYF.